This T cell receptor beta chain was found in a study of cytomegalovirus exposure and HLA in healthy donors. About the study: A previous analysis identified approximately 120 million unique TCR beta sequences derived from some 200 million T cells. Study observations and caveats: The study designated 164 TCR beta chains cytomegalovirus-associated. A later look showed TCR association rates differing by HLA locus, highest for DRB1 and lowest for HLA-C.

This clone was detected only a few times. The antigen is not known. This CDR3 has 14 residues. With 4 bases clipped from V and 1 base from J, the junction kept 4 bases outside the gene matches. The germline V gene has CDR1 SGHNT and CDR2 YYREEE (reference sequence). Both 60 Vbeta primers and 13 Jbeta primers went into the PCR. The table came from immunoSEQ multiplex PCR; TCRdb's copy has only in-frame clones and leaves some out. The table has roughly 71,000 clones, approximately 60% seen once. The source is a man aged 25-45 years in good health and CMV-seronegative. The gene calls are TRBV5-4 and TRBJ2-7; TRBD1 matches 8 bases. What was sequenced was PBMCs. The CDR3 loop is CASSARTGSYEQYF. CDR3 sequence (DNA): TGTGCCAGCAGCGCCCGGACAGGGTCCTACGAGCAGTACTTC.